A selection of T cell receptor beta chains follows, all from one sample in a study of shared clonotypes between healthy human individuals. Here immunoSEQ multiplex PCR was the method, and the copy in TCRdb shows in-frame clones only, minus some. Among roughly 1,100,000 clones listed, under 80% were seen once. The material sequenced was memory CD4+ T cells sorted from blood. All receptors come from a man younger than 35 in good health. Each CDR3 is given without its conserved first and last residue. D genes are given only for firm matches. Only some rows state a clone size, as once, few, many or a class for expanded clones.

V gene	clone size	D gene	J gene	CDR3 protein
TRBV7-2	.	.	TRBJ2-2	ASSFSAGTGELF
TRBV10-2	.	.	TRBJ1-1	ASSEERSGSGTEAF
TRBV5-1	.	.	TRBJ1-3	ASSSGSLISGNTIY
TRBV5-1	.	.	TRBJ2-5	ASSLTGSGETQY
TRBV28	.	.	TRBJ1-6	ASSPQTGKDYNSPLH
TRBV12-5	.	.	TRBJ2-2	ASGAVGTYTGELF
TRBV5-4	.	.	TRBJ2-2	ASSLVGRDSGELF
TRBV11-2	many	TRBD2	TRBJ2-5	ASSLSSGSQTQY
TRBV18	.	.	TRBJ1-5	ASSPRPPDSNQPQH
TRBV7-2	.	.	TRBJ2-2	ASSKGARDGELF
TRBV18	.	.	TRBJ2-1	ASSPPGQGHNEQF
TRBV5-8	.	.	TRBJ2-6	ASSLRAGANVLT
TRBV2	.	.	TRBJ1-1	ATARGLGTEAF
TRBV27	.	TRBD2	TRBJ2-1	ASSPILAGKQQF
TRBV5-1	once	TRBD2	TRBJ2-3	ASSLVAGGADTQY
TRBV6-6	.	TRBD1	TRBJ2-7	ASSYGWTGEYEQY
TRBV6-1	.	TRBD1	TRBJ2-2	ASSWDRATTGELF
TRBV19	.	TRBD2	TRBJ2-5	ASSLVAGGPETQY
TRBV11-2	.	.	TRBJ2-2	ASSLDQGKFGGELF
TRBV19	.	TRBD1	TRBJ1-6	ASSAIGQGDSPLH
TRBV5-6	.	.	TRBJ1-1	ASSLEGLRGGSTEAF
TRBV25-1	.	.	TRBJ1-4	ASSRGGNNEKLF
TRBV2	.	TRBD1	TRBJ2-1	ASSRTGGVINEQF
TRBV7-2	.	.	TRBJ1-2	ASSFGSVNYGYT
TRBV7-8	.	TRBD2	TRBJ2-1	ASSLSLAGNNEQF
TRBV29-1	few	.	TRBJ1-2	SVPGTGYT
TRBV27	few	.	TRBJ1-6	ASSPRAGRAGNSPLH
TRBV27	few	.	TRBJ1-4	ASSQTPTANEKLF
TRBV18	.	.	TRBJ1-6	ASSPSTGDNSPLH
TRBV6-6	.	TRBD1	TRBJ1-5	ASSYPGQGNQPQH
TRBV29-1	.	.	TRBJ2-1	SAGRALYNEQF
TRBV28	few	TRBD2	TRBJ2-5	ASTQAGLAVTYQETQY
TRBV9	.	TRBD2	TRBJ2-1	ASSVGPKLAGGQNEQF
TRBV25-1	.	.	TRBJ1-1	ASRGAPTEAF
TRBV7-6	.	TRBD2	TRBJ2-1	ASSLSGGAINEQF
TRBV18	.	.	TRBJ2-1	ASSPPSLNNEQF
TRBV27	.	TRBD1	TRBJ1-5	ASSRQGGFNQPQH
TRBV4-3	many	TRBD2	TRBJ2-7	ASSQDRAGLYEQY
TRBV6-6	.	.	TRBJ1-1	ASRPRLSTEAF
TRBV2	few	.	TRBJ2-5	ASSGQETQY
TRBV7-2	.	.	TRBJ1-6	ASSLDPVGPVSPLH
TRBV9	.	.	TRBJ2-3	ASSALEQGRRDGTPRDTQY
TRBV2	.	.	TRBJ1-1	ASSGQMNTEAF
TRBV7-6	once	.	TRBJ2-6	ASSLGGTGANVLT
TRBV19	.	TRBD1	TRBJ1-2	ASSIGGQGLGYT
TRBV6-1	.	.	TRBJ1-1	ASKRGANTEAF
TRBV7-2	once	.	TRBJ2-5	ASTRGGAEETQY
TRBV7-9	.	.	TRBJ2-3	ASSQSRDTDTQY
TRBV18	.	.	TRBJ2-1	ASSSTGQSSYNEQF
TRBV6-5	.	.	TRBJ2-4	ASISLAKNIQY
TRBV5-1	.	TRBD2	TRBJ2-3	ASSLTSGTGTDTQY
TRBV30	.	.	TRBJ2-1	AWSRWEPPREQF
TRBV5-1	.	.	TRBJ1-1	ASSYSGYEAF
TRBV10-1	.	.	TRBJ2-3	ASSEFRGGLTDTQY